This T cell receptor beta chain was identified in a study of shared clonotypes between healthy human individuals (dated by TCRdb to 2020 to 2021). Regarding the research as a whole: The cohort included three men and a couple of women between 18 and 49 years of age. To estimate repertoire size and how much clonotypes are shared between individuals, the study performed deep sequencing of blood TCR repertoires from a handful of healthy adults. Leukapheresis yielded between about 0.8 and 9.5 billion PBMCs per donor. Different laboratories and diverse techniques were used to prepare libraries and sequence TCR repertoires, to increase sequencing depth and limit assay-specific biases. For each donor, CD4 naive and CD4 memory were each run on three plates, CD8 naive on two plates, and CD8 memory on one plate. The paper as a whole reports these results and caveats: Rarefaction of sorted-subset datasets indicated incomplete sequencing despite the large sequencing depth. Naive subsets generally had larger estimated clonotype richness than memory subsets did. The small number of donors limited the genetic and exposure-history diversity represented. Sharing across a few donors was observed for roughly 5.4% of naive CD4, less than 4% of naive CD8, around 2.5% of memory CD4, and around 0.4% of memory CD8 clonotypes. Sampling was restricted to blood, and TCR repertoires in tissues likely differ from the TCR repertoires found in blood. Based on pairwise subsampling, the degree of clonotype sharing among donors was expected to be affected by sequencing depth. Compared with non-shared clonotypes, clonotypes shared by all four sorted-subset donors had higher generation probabilities.

This clone was observed a handful of times. It lacks a known antigen. No much larger clone is present one base from it, and per-base qualities are unavailable. Using the deep immunoSEQ assay, TCR CDR3 regions were amplified from genomic DNA by multiplex PCR. Extracted genomic DNA from each cell subset was distributed evenly across all wells of several immunoSEQ 96-well plates, and each plate was treated as a replicate. For sorted subsets, roughly 200 ng genomic DNA, equal to about 30,000 T cell genomes, was loaded into each replicate PCR. The purified libraries were quantified using a Qubit 3.0 fluorometer, sized with a Bioanalyzer 2100, and then quantified again using the KAPA Library Quantification kit. Every immunoSEQ 96-well plate was sequenced on a separate single-read 150-cycle Illumina NextSeq 550 flow cell. For the original study's pipeline: Because only junctional sequences without quality scores were contained in the immunoSEQ output, filtering matching that applied to full-length reads could not be performed. To assign V/J genes and CDR3, sequences were annotated against IMGT germline references using PyIR, a Python wrapper for IgBLAST v1.9. Reads with weak V/J assignments (E-value above 1e-6), missing CDR3, stop codons, out-of-frame junctions, or ambiguous translated residues were removed. A V3J clonotype was defined by an identical inferred V gene, J gene, and CDR3 amino acid sequence. Percentage overlap between repertoires was computed as shared unique clonotypes divided by the size of the smaller repertoire. Richness of each repertoire was evaluated using RTK rarefaction, the Chao1 estimator, and Recon v2.1 estimates of unobserved clonotypes. OLGA was used to compute generation probabilities for all TCRbeta clonotypes that the gDNA method yielded from several donors. This is the immuneACCESS table as TCRdb keeps it, with only in-frame sequences that have V and J called. A part of the clones is gone; compared with another copy, unresolved V genes explain less than half, and the rest is unexplained. For V, J and clone size, that table is used; D and trimming come from the DNA. This sample has over 2 million clones in its table, and around 93% of those were observed once. The ten largest make up around 0.38% of the sample.

The junction carries 8 bases between V and J, which are trimmed by 1 base and 4 bases respectively. In the germline V gene, CDR1 corresponds to KGHSH and CDR2 to LQKENI. The CDR3 goes from the cysteine to the phenylalanine over 14 residues. Only CDR3 DNA remains: 42 bases, in frame from the first base. The donors were healthy, HIV-negative adults with no recently reported acute infections or vaccinations. Only Caucasian adults living in Nashville, Tennessee, USA were represented among the donors. CD4+ T cells were enriched through magnetic negative selection, after which naive cells were positively selected on CD45RA and the remaining negative fraction served as the memory subset. After blood collection by leukapheresis, PBMCs were isolated using Ficoll-Histopaque density gradient centrifugation and then cryopreserved in the vapor phase of liquid nitrogen. Analytical flow cytometry was used to check the purity and quantity of each magnetically sorted T cell population. From each sorted fraction, genomic DNA was isolated and quantified by UV absorbance on a Nanodrop 2000c.

This TCR derives from a man in his late teens or twenties in good health. Some clones in this sample may be carry-over from other donors' samples. The source material was naive CD4+ T cells from PBMCs. The sample's cell subset or site label, decoded: CD45RA+ positively selected. The rearrangement joined TRBV18 to TRBJ1-5; the best D guess is TRBD1, with 6 bases matching. The base sequence is TGTGCCAGCTCACCACGGACAGAGAATCAGCCCCAGCATTTT. This yields the protein CASSPRTENQPQHF. The entire variable domain, with the stretches around the CDR3 drawn from the reference TRBV18 and TRBJ1-5 proteins, is NAGVMQNPRHLVRRRGQEARLRCSPMKGHSHVYWYRQLPEEGLKFMVYLQKENIIDESGMPKERFSAEFPKEGPSILRIQQVVRGDSAAYFCASSPRTENQPQHFGDGTRLSIL.